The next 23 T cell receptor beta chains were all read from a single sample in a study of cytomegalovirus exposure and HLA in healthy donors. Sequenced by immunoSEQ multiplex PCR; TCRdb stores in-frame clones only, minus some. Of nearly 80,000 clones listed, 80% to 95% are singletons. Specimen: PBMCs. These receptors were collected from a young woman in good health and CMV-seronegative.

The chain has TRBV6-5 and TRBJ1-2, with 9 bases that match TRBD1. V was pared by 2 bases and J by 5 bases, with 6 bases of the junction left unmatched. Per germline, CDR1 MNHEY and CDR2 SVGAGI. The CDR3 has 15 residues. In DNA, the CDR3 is TGTGCCAGCAGTTACGGGACAGGGCTTTCTTATGGCTACACCTTC. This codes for CASSYGTGLSYGYTF.

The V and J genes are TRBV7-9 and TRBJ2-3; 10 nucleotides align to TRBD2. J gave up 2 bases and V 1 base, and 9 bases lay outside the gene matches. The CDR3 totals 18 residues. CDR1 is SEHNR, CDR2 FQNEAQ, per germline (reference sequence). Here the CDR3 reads CASSLVGPSGGDTDTQYF. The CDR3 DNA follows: TGTGCCAGCAGCTTAGTAGGGCCCAGCGGGGGGGACACAGATACGCAGTATTTT. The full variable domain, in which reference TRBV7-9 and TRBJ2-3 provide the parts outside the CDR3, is DTGVSQNPRHKITKRGQNVTFRCDPISEHNRLYWYRQTLGQGPEFLTYFQNEAQLEKSRLLSDRFSAERPKGSFSTLEIQRTEQGDSAMYLCASSLVGPSGGDTDTQYFGPGTRLTVL.

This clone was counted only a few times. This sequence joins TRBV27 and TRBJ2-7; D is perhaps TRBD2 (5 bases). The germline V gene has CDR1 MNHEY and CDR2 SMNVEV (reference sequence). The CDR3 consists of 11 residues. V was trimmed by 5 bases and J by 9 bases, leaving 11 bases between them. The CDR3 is CASSPDRGQYF. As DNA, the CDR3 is TGTGCCAGCAGTCCCGACCGGGGGCAGTACTTC.

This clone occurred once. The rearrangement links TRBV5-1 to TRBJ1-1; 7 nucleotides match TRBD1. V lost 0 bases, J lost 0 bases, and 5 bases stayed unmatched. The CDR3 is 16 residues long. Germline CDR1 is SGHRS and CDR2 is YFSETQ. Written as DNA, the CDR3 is TGCGCCAGCAGCTTGGCATGGACAGGCCTGAACACTGAAGCTTTCTTT. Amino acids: CASSLAWTGLNTEAFF.

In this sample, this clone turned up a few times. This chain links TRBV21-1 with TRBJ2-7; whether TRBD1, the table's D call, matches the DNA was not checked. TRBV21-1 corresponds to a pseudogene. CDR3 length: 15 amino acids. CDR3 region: CASSKGLHVLDEQYF. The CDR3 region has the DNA TGTGCCAGCAGTAAGGGGCTACACGTGTTAGACGAGCAGTACTTC.

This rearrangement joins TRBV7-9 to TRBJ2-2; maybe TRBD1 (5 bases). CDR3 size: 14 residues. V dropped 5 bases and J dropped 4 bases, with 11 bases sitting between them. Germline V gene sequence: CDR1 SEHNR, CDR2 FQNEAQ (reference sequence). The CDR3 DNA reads TGTGCCAGCAGCCCTTTAGGGGTCACCGGGGAGCTGTTTTTT. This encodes CASSPLGVTGELFF.

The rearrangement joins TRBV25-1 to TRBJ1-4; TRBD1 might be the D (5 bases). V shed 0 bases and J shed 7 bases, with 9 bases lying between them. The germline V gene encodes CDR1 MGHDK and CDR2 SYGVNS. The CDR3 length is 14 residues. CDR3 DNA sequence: TGTGCCAGCAGTGAATACCAGGGAACTGAAAAACTGTTTTTT. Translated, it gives CASSEYQGTEKLFF.

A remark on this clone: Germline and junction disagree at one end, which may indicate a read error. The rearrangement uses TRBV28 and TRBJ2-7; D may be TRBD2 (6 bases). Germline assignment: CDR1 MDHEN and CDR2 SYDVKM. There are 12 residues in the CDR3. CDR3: CASSLISGGGNF. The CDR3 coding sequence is TGTGCCAGCAGTTTAATATCAGGCGGCGGGAACTTC.

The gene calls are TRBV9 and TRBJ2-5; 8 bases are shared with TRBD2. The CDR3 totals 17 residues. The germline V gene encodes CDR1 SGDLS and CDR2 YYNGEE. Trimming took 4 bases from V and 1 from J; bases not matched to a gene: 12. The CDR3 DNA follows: TGTGCCAGCAGCCACTCGGTCGGGGGGGTCCTCCAAGAGACCCAGTACTTC. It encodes CASSHSVGGVLQETQYF. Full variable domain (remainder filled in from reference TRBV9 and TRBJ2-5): DSGVTQTPKHLITATGQRVTLRCSPRSGDLSVYWYQQSLDQGLQFLIQYYNGEERAKGNILERFSAQQFPDLHSELNLSSLELGDSALYFCASSHSVGGVLQETQYFGPGTRLLVL.

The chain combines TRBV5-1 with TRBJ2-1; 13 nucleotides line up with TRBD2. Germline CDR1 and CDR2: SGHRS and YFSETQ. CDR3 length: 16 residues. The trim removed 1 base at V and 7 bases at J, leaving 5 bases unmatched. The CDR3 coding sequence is TGCGCCAGCAGCTTGACAACTAGCGGGAGGGGGAATGAGCAGTTCTTC. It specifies CASSLTTSGRGNEQFF. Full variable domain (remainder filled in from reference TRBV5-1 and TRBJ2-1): KAGVTQTPRYLIKTRGQQVTLSCSPISGHRSVSWYQQTPGQGLQFLFEYFSETQRNKGNFPGRFSGRQFSNSRSEMNVSTLELGDSALYLCASSLTTSGRGNEQFFGPGTRLTVL.

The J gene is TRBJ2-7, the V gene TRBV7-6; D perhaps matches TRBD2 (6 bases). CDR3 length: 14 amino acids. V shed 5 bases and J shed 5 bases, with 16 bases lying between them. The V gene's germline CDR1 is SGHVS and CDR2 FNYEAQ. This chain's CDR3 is CASSHGGKGNEQYF. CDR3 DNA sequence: TGTGCCAGCAGCCACGGGGGAAAAGGGAACGAGCAGTACTTC.

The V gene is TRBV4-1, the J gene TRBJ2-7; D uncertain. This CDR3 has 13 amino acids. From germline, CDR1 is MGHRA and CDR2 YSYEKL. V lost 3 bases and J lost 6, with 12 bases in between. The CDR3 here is CASSHPTTCEQYF. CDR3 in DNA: TGCGCCAGCAGCCACCCAACAACCTGCGAGCAGTACTTC.

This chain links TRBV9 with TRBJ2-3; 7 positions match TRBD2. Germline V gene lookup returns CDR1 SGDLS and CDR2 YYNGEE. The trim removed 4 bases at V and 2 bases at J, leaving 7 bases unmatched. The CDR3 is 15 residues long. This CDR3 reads CASSPSSGFTDTQYF. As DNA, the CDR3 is TGTGCCAGCAGCCCAAGTAGCGGGTTCACAGATACGCAGTATTTT.

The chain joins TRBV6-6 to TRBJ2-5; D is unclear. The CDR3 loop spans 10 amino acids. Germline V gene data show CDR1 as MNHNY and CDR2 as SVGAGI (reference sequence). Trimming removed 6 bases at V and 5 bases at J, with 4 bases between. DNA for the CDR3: TGTGCCAGCAGACGGGAGACCCAGTACTTC. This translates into CASRRETQYF.

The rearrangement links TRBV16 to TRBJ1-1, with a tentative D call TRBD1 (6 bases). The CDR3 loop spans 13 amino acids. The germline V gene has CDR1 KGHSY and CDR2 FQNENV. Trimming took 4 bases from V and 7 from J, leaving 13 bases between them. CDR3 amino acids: CASSLPQGYEAFF. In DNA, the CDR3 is TGTGCCAGCAGCCTCCCACAGGGTTATGAAGCTTTCTTT.

The CDR3 loop reads CASNTGRIYGYTF. The CDR3 DNA reads as TGTGCCAGCAACACAGGGCGCATCTATGGCTACACCTTC. The chain links TRBV6-6 to TRBJ1-2, with D perhaps matching TRBD1 (6 bases). Germline V gene sequence: CDR1 MNHNY, CDR2 SVGAGI (reference sequence). The CDR3 has 13 residues. The V and J ends lost 7 bases and 4 bases respectively, with 13 bases between them.

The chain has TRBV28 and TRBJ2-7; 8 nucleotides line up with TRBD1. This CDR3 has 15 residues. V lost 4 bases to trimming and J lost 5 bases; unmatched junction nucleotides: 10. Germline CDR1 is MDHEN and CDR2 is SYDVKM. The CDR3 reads CASSSTRTGIHEQYF. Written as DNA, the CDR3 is TGTGCCAGCAGTTCGACTAGGACAGGGATCCACGAGCAGTACTTC.

The CDR3 region has the DNA TGTGCCAGCAGGAAATTCGAGACACACCAAGAGACCCAGTACTTC. This encodes CASRKFETHQETQYF. The V call is TRBV28, the J call TRBJ2-5; unclear D gene. The CDR3 runs 15 residues. Trimming stripped 6 bases from V and 0 bases from J, with 14 bases between. Looked up from germline, CDR1 is MDHEN and CDR2 is SYDVKM.

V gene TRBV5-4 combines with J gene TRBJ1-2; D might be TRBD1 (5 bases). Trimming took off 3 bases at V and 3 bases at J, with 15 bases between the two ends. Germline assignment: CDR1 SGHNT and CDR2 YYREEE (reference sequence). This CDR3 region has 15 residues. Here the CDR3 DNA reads TGTGCCAGCAGCTCTTGGTCAGGGAAAGACTATGGCTACACCTTC. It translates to CASSSWSGKDYGYTF. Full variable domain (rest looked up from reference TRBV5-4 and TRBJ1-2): ETGVTQSPTHLIKTRGQQVTLRCSSQSGHNTVSWYQQALGQGPQFIFQYYREEENGRGNFPPRFSGLQFPNYSSELNVNALELDDSALYLCASSSWSGKDYGYTFGSGTRLTVV.

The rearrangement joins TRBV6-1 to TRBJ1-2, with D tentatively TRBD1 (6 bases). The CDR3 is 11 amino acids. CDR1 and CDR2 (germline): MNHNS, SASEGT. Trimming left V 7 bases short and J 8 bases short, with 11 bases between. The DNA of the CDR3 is TGTGCCAGCATTGGCGGGGGCGGCTACACCTTC. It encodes CASIGGGGYTF.

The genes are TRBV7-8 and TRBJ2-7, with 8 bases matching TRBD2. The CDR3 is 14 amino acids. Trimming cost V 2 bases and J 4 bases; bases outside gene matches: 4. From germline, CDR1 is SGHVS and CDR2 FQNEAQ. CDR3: CASSLSASGYEQYF. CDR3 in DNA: TGTGCCAGCAGCTTAAGCGCTAGCGGGTACGAGCAGTACTTC.

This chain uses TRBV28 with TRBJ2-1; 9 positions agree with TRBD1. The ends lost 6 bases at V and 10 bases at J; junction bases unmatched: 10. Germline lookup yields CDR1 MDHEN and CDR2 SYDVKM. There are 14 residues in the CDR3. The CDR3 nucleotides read TGTGCCAGCAGATCGGGACAGGGCTCGGTAGAGCAGTTCTTC. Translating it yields CASRSGQGSVEQFF.

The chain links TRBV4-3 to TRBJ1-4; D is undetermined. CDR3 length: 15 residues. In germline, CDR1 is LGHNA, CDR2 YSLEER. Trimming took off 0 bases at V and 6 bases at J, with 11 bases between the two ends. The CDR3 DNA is TGCGCCAGCAGCCAAGAGCGAGTGACTTATGAAAAACTGTTTTTT. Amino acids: CASSQERVTYEKLFF.